This T cell receptor (beta chain) appears in the sequencing data of a study of blood T cell repertoires in COVID-19 (TCRdb year 2020). About the study as a whole: Samples covering the acute and convalescent phases of COVID-19 were provided by collaborators in the United States, Italy and Spain. The repertoires were released in a freely available public database meant as a resource for research on the immune response to SARS-CoV-2. The material from the prospective study consisted of cDNA or gDNA derived from T cells, B-cell-depleted T cells, or PBMCs. Samples were obtained from the ongoing ImmuneRACE study (first 160 participants) and from over a thousand subjects provided by 6 global collaborators. Where available, HLA class I and class II types were taken from metadata supplied by the sample provider and were not determined by assay-based typing. Sample metadata almost always included a de-identified subject ID, COVID-19 status, age in years and sex. Subjects who had been exposed to COVID-19, were actively infected with it, or had recovered from it provided the deeply sampled blood TCRbeta repertoires that made up the dataset.

In regard to this clone: No cognate antigen has been identified for it. Base qualities are missing; no much larger clone stands one base away.

On the study overall, not on this receptor specifically: The amount of clinical and demographic metadata varied by source and participant and was provided uncurated.

One collaborating source in Seattle enrolled patients while the patients were actively infected and followed the patients over time throughout the course of disease. Each collaborating institution followed its own protocols to collect whole blood in K2EDTA tubes. For TCRbeta analysis, collaborator samples were shipped as frozen whole blood, as isolated PBMCs, or as DNA extracted from either sample type. Including cysteine and phenylalanine, the CDR3 has 13 amino acids. Just CDR3 DNA is preserved here, 39 bases in frame from base 1. V gives up 4 bases and J gives up 2 bases, and the segment between their germline ends measures 8 bases. TCRbeta CDR3 regions were amplified from genomic DNA using the immunoSEQ Assay, a bias-controlled multiplex PCR. The published analysis was carried out like this. The number of nucleated cells in each sample was estimated by amplification of reference gene primers within the assay. To quantify the absolute abundance of each unique TCRbeta CDR3 rearrangement, sequence reads were collapsed and filtered. For each sample, productive Simpson clonality was calculated by taking the square root of Simpson's diversity index across productive rearrangements. Here the immuneACCESS table is served through TCRdb, limited to in-frame sequences with V and J called. Missing clones are a known gap in these copies; in checked studies unresolved V genes cover under half, and the rest lacks a known reason. The V and J calls and clone size were taken over from that table, and D and trimming were inferred from the DNA. The sample table lists 330,000 or so clones, roughly 90% of them with a count of one. The leading ten clones occupy around 8.9% of the sample.

The chain is encoded by TRBV12-3 or TRBV12-4 joined to TRBJ1-2; D gene: possibly TRBD1, on 6 matching bases. Sequencing was done on a sample of peripheral blood. The receptor's source is a man between 25 and 39 years old with COVID-19, enrolled during active disease. The nucleotide sequence reads as follows: TGTGCCAGCAGTTATACAGGGAACTATGGCTACACCTTC. The encoded protein is CASSYTGNYGYTF.